The rows below give T cell receptor beta chains drawn from one sample of a study of human T cells and chemical hapten exposure. Using its own MiXCR run on the RACE reads, TCRdb lists one record per CDR3 protein. The sample records 360,000 or so distinct CDR3 sequences, 6% to 7% being singletons. Specimen: whole blood, collected in connection with sensitization to the hapten diphenylcyclopropenone (DPC). The receptors here all came from a woman younger than 35 with alopecia areata. Some clones in this sample may be carry-over from other donors' samples. The CDR3 runs from the conserved cysteine through the conserved F or W. The D gene is left open where the match is weak. Only part of the rows carry a size: once, few, many, or a class if the clone is expanded.

TRBJ2-5,TRBV24-1,-,many,CATSDPDGSKETQYF,TGTGCCACCAGTGACCCCGACGGATCCAAAGAGACCCAGTACTTC
TRBJ1-6,TRBV5-1,-,-,CASSLDPGSGSPLHF,TGCGCCAGCAGCTTGGACCCGGGGTCGGGTTCACCCCTCCACTTT
TRBJ1-2,TRBV20-1,-,many,CSASRVKGSYGYTF,TGCAGTGCGAGTCGAGTTAAGGGGAGCTATGGCTACACCTTC
TRBJ2-1,TRBV6-2/TRBV6-3,TRBD2,few,CASSYRSGGDNEQFF,TGTGCCAGCAGTTACAGAAGCGGGGGGGACAATGAGCAGTTCTTC
TRBJ1-1,TRBV20-1,-,many,CSARKGNTEAFF,TGCAGTGCTAGAAAGGGGAACACTGAAGCTTTCTTT
TRBJ1-1,TRBV7-9,-,few,CASSSPIKAEAFF,TGTGCCAGCAGCAGCCCGATCAAGGCTGAAGCTTTCTTT
TRBJ1-1,TRBV20-1,-,many,CSARDPQGGTEAFF,TGCAGTGCTAGAGATCCCCAGGGAGGAACTGAAGCTTTCTTT
TRBJ1-4,TRBV6-6,-,many,CASSYTQSTNEKLFF,TGTGCCAGCAGTTACACCCAGTCAACTAATGAAAAACTGTTTTTT
TRBJ1-2,TRBV6-1,-,many,CASSGRGTYGYTF,TGTGCCAGCAGTGGACGGGGGACCTATGGCTACACCTTC
TRBJ2-3,TRBV6-6,-,-,CASSHQGSANTDTQYF,TGTGCCAGCAGCCACCAGGGGAGCGCTAACACAGATACGCAGTATTTT
TRBJ2-3,TRBV6-6,-,many,CASSPGATLITSTDTQYF,TGTGCCAGCAGTCCAGGCGCCACCCTGATTACCTCCACAGATACGCAGTATTTT
TRBJ1-6,TRBV9,-,many,CASSVRVWNSPLHF,TGTGCCAGCAGCGTCCGGGTTTGGAATTCACCCCTCCACTTT
TRBJ1-2,TRBV13,-,-,CASSFGGRASRSGYTF,TGTGCCAGCAGCTTCGGCGGCCGAGCTTCCCGATCTGGCTACACCTTC
TRBJ1-6,TRBV4-1,-,many,CASSQKPGNSPLHF,TGCGCCAGCAGCCAAAAGCCAGGGAATTCACCCCTCCACTTT
TRBJ2-5,TRBV7-2,-,many,CASTPGGRGIDSREAQYF,TGTGCCAGCACCCCCGGGGGTCGGGGGATAGACTCAAGAGAGGCCCAGTACTTC
TRBJ1-2,TRBV24-1,TRBD1,many,CATSDYRQGKNYGYTF,TGTGCCACCAGTGATTATAGACAGGGGAAGAACTATGGCTACACCTTC
TRBJ1-2,TRBV18,TRBD1,few,CASSARDREDGYTF,TGTGCCAGCTCTGCCCGGGACAGGGAGGATGGCTACACCTTC
TRBJ1-1,TRBV7-2,-,few,CASKDFLFAPMNTEAFF,TGTGCCAGCAAAGACTTTCTATTTGCCCCGATGAACACTGAAGCTTTCTTT
TRBJ1-6,TRBV18,-,few,CASSPMTGQTDNSPLHF,TGTGCCAGCTCACCAATGACCGGACAGACAGATAATTCACCCCTCCACTTT
TRBJ1-5,TRBV7-3,-,few,CASRLDDQPQHF,TGTGCCAGCAGGTTGGACGATCAGCCCCAGCATTTT
TRBJ2-7,TRBV12-3/TRBV12-4,-,-,CASRSSSYEQYF,TGTGCCAGCAGGTCAAGCTCCTACGAGCAGTACTTC
TRBJ1-1,TRBV18,TRBD1,many,CASSPSQGGSIGEAFF,TGTGCCAGCTCACCGAGCCAGGGGGGGAGTATAGGTGAAGCTTTCTTT
TRBJ2-7,TRBV20-1,TRBD2,-,CSASPAGGSYEQYF,TGCAGTGCTAGTCCGGCGGGGGGCTCCTACGAGCAGTACTTC
TRBJ2-3,TRBV7-8,-,many,CASSLGLAKADTQYF,TGTGCCAGCAGCTTAGGTCTAGCCAAGGCAGATACGCAGTATTTT
TRBJ1-1,TRBV2,-,few,CASRRTIMNTEAFF,TGTGCCAGCAGAAGGACAATTATGAACACTGAAGCTTTCTTT
TRBJ2-1,TRBV24-1,-,few,CATSDPQDNEQFF,TGTGCCACCAGTGATCCACAGGACAATGAGCAGTTCTTC
TRBJ2-3,TRBV6-1,-,-,CASSDAGKDTQYF,TGTGCCAGCAGTGACGCAGGGAAAGATACGCAGTATTTT
TRBJ2-1,TRBV6-2/TRBV6-3,TRBD2,few,CANIKRGGNEQFF,TGTGCCAACATTAAGCGGGGGGGCAATGAGCAGTTCTTC
TRBJ2-1,TRBV29-1,-,few,CSVEWRWKPILGKSSYNEQFF,TGCAGCGTTGAGTGGCGATGGAAGCCGATATTGGGCAAATCCTCCTACAATGAGCAGTTCTTC
TRBJ1-5,TRBV5-4,TRBD1,few,CASSAGQGNQPQHF,TGTGCCAGCAGCGCGGGACAGGGCAATCAGCCCCAGCATTTT
TRBJ1-5,TRBV7-2,-,-,CASTADLNQPQHF,TGTGCCAGTACAGCGGACCTCAATCAGCCCCAGCATTTT
TRBJ1-6,TRBV6-5,-,many,CASSYRDNSYNSPLHF,TGTGCCAGCAGTTACCGGGACAACTCCTATAATTCACCCCTCCACTTT
TRBJ1-1,TRBV6-6,-,few,CASSYSLGGVTEAFF,TGTGCCAGCAGTTACTCGTTGGGGGGGGTCACTGAAGCTTTCTTT
TRBJ1-5,TRBV7-2,-,few,CASSFLWGLDQPQHF,TGTGCCAGCAGCTTTTTGTGGGGGTTAGATCAGCCCCAGCATTTT
TRBJ2-6,TRBV3-1,-,few,CASSQDGQHLRRGANVLTF,TGTGCCAGCAGCCAAGATGGACAGCACCTACGCAGGGGGGCCAACGTCCTGACTTTC
TRBJ2-1,TRBV29-1,TRBD2,-,CSVEDDIAGANYNEQFF,TGCAGCGTTGAAGACGATATAGCGGGGGCGAACTACAATGAGCAGTTCTTC
TRBJ2-7,TRBV10-3,-,few,CAISAGGAYEQYF,TGTGCCATCAGTGCTGGGGGCGCCTACGAGCAGTACTTC
TRBJ2-1,TRBV2,-,few,CASRDDSTYNEQFF,TGTGCCAGCAGAGATGACAGTACCTACAATGAGCAGTTCTTC
TRBJ1-4,TRBV6-5,TRBD1,few,CASRPDRGLEKLFF,TGTGCCAGCAGGCCAGACAGGGGGCTTGAAAAACTGTTTTTT
TRBJ1-2,TRBV7-3,-,many,CASSRTDRDGYTF,TGTGCCAGCAGCCGAACGGACCGTGATGGCTACACCTTC
TRBJ2-3,TRBV3-1,-,-,CAIQGGTDTQYF,TGTGCTATCCAAGGAGGCACAGATACGCAGTATTTT
TRBJ1-1,TRBV7-9,TRBD1,many,CASSLSTGGNTEAFF,TGTGCCAGCAGCTTAAGCACAGGGGGGAACACTGAAGCTTTCTTT
TRBJ2-7,TRBV2,-,-,CASSTTWDKTYEQYF,TGTGCCAGCAGTACAACTTGGGACAAAACCTACGAGCAGTACTTC
TRBJ1-2,TRBV6-5,-,many,CASSYSTTDSLNYGYTF,TGTGCCAGCAGTTACTCGACGACAGACTCCCTCAACTATGGCTACACCTTC
TRBJ1-5,TRBV6-2/TRBV6-3,TRBD1,many,CASSRGTGEGPQHF,TGTGCCAGCAGCCGAGGGACAGGGGAAGGTCCCCAGCATTTT
TRBJ1-5,TRBV7-6,-,-,CASSLNAGINQPQHF,TGTGCCAGCAGCTTAAACGCAGGGATCAATCAGCCCCAGCATTTT
TRBJ1-1,TRBV13,-,-,CASSLATGSTEAFF,TGTGCCAGCAGCTTAGCCACAGGGTCCACTGAAGCTTTCTTT
TRBJ1-2,TRBV20-1,-,few,CSAPAGDANYGYTF,TGCAGTGCTCCCGCGGGCGATGCTAACTATGGCTACACCTTC
TRBJ2-3,TRBV7-7,-,-,CASSLGTGSSDTQYF,TGTGCTAGCAGCTTAGGTACCGGAAGCTCAGATACGCAGTATTTT
TRBJ1-2,TRBV7-8,TRBD1,many,CASSYLGTGNYGYTF,TGTGCCAGCAGCTACTTAGGGACAGGGAACTATGGCTACACCTTC
TRBJ1-5,TRBV10-3,TRBD1,-,CAISDLDREVSQHF,TGTGCCATCAGTGACTTGGACAGGGAGGTGTCCCAGCATTTT
TRBJ1-3,TRBV4-2,-,-,CASSQEDLSSSGNTIYF,TGTGCCAGCAGCCAAGAAGATCTAAGCAGCTCTGGAAACACCATATATTTT
TRBJ2-3,TRBV5-1,TRBD2,few,CASSLAGLAITDTQYF,TGCGCCAGCAGCTTGGCCGGACTAGCGATCACAGATACGCAGTATTTT